One and the same sample provided the 27 T cell receptor beta chains below, sequenced in a study of T-cell reconstitution after alpha-beta-depleted transplantation in children. As it was prepared, the TCRbeta library received unique molecular identifiers. MiXCR, applied by TCRdb to the PCR reads, yields one record per CDR3 protein. Of about 8,400 distinct CDR3 sequences in the sample, approximately 15% were seen once. The sequences come from PBMCs, mostly from graft donor cells, collected 60 days after TCRalphabeta/CD19-depleted stem cell transplant. Receptors were obtained from a girl in the first two years of life who had a stem cell transplant for combined immunodeficiency, so the T cells may come from the graft donor.

This clonotype has more than one count but fewer than ten. V is TRBV7-2 and J is TRBJ2-7; 9 nucleotides agree with TRBD1. Germline V CDR1 and CDR2: SGHTA, FQGNSA. CDR3 size: 14 residues. V was pared by 3 bases and J by 3 bases, with 3 bases of the junction left unmatched. CDR3 nucleotide sequence: TGTGCCAGCAGCTTCGGGGGACAGGGCTACGAGCAGTACTTC. Its translation is CASSFGGQGYEQYF.

This clonotype was counted many times. V is TRBV20-1 and J is TRBJ2-7, with 9 bases fitting TRBD1. This CDR3 has 14 residues. From germline, CDR1 is DFQATT and CDR2 SNEGSKA (reference sequence). V trimming: 6 bases; J trimming: 6 bases; junction bases outside the gene matches: 12. The CDR3 DNA is TGCAGTGCAACTTTGGACAGGGGTAACGGCGAGCAGTACTTC. It is translated as CSATLDRGNGEQYF.

J is TRBJ2-5 and V is TRBV4-3; D might be TRBD2 (5 bases). Germline CDR1 and CDR2: LGHNA and YSLEER. The V end lost 2 bases, the J end lost 3 bases, and 19 bases lay between the germline ends. The CDR3 sequence is 17 residues long. DNA for the CDR3: TGCGCCAGCAGCCAAATTTACGGGGTTACTACCGAAGAGACCCAGTACTTC. Its translation is CASSQIYGVTTEETQYF.

There are a few counts of this clonotype. The chain couples TRBV6-2 or TRBV6-3 to TRBJ2-7; TRBD2 matches 12 bases. J gave up 2 bases and V 6 bases, and 2 bases lay outside the gene matches. The CDR3 length is 14 residues. Germline assignment: CDR1 MNHEY and CDR2 SVGEGT. In DNA form, the CDR3 reads TGTGCCAGCAGCCTAGCGGGAGGGGCCTACGAGCAGTACTTC. Protein product: CASSLAGGAYEQYF.

This clonotype has a count of ten or more. V is TRBV20-1 and J is TRBJ2-1; 13 nucleotides align to TRBD2. J gave up 8 bases and V 2 bases, and 6 bases lay outside the gene matches. Germline V gene lookup returns CDR1 DFQATT and CDR2 SNEGSKA (reference sequence). CDR3 length: 15 amino acids. In DNA form, the CDR3 reads TGCAGTGCTAGACCCGGGACTAGCGGGACCTATGAGCAGTTCTTC. Translation gives CSARPGTSGTYEQFF.

This clonotype has ten or more counts. This chain connects TRBV10-3 to TRBJ2-3, with TRBD2 matching 12 bases. The CDR3 runs to 14 residues. Per the germline V gene, CDR1 is ENHRY and CDR2 is SYGVKD. Trimming took 10 bases from V and 3 from J; bases not matched to a gene: 5. CDR3 sequence: CATRTSGTTDTQYF. CDR3 nucleotide sequence: TGTGCCACACGGACTAGCGGGACAACAGATACGCAGTATTTT.

This clonotype was recorded at least ten times. The V gene is TRBV20-1, the J gene TRBJ2-5; a possible D gene is TRBD2 (6 bases). This CDR3 region has 11 residues. The germline V and J ends were trimmed by 4 bases and 5 bases, with 8 bases remaining between them. The germline CDR1 and CDR2 sequences are DFQATT and SNEGSKA (reference sequence). The CDR3 DNA reads TGCAGTGCTATCGGAGGGGAGACCCAGTACTTC. This translates into CSAIGGETQYF.

This chain uses TRBV11-1 with TRBJ2-7, with TRBD2 identical over 10 bases. This CDR3 comprises 16 residues. The V gene's germline CDR1 is SGHAT and CDR2 FQDESV (reference sequence). J gave up 6 bases and V 3 bases, and 11 bases lay outside the gene matches. The CDR3 DNA reads as TGTGCCAGCAGCTTGGGCATACGGCTAGCGGGAGCCGAGCAGTACTTC. Encoded protein: CASSLGIRLAGAEQYF. The complete variable domain, with remaining parts taken from reference TRBV11-1 and TRBJ2-7, reads EAEVAQSPRYKITEKSQAVAFWCDPISGHATLYWYRQILGQGPELLVQFQDESVVDDSQLPKDRFSAERLKGVDSTLKIQPAELGDSAMYLCASSLGIRLAGAEQYFGPGTRLTVT.

The V and J genes are TRBV6-5 and TRBJ2-3; D is ambiguous. The V gene lost 4 bases and the J gene lost 4 bases, with 3 bases spanning the gap. This CDR3 is built from 11 residues. Germline assignment: CDR1 MNHEY and CDR2 SVGAGI. The CDR3 coding sequence is TGTGCCAGCAGTTCTGCAGATACGCAGTATTTT. It is translated as CASSSADTQYF.

The chain couples TRBV20-1 to TRBJ2-7; 9 bases align to TRBD2. Germline CDR1 and CDR2: DFQATT and SNEGSKA (reference sequence). After removal of 4 bases from V and 6 bases from J, the junction contained 7 bases not matched to a gene. The CDR3 totals 13 residues. DNA for the CDR3: TGCAGTGCTATAGGACTAGCGAGGGGCGAGCAGTACTTC. Protein product: CSAIGLARGEQYF.

V usage is TRBV4-3 and J usage is TRBJ2-1; D not certain. The CDR3 is 13 residues long. Trimming cost V 4 bases and J 8 bases, with 12 bases left between them. The germline CDR1 and CDR2 sequences are LGHNA and YSLEER. Here the CDR3 reads CASSPDPEDEQFF. In DNA form, the CDR3 reads TGCGCCAGCAGCCCAGACCCAGAGGATGAGCAGTTCTTC.

This clonotype has at least ten counts. CDR3 sequence (DNA): TGCAGTGCTGGGACAGGTACTGAAGCTTTCTTT. Its translation is CSAGTGTEAFF. The gene calls are TRBV20-1 and TRBJ1-1; the match to TRBD1 covers 8 bases. With 5 bases clipped from V and 5 bases from J, the junction kept 1 base outside the gene matches. Germline V gene sequence: CDR1 DFQATT, CDR2 SNEGSKA (reference sequence). The CDR3 contains 11 residues.

The V call is TRBV4-3, the J call TRBJ2-4; either TRBD1 or TRBD2 may fit D (5 bases each). The CDR3 has 17 amino acids. Germline V CDR1 and CDR2: LGHNA, YSLEER. Trimming stripped 2 bases from V and 1 base from J, with 15 bases between. CDR3: CASSQKAGTSAKNIQYF. CDR3 DNA sequence: TGCGCCAGCAGCCAAAAGGCAGGGACCTCGGCCAAAAACATTCAGTACTTC.

This clonotype was counted ten times or more. J is TRBJ1-2 and V is TRBV29-1; 9 nucleotides align to TRBD1. With 6 bases clipped from V and 0 bases from J, the junction kept 2 bases outside the gene matches. The CDR3 sequence is 13 residues long. The germline V gene encodes CDR1 SQVTM and CDR2 ANQGSEA. CDR3 DNA sequence: TGCAGCGTACAGGGGGCTGCTAACTATGGCTACACCTTC. Translation gives CSVQGAANYGYTF.

This clonotype was counted only a few times. The chain links TRBV24-1 to TRBJ2-2; D perhaps matches TRBD1 (5 bases). Germline loops: CDR1 KGHDR, CDR2 SFDVKD. The CDR3 totals 13 residues. The germline V and J ends were trimmed by 7 bases and 4 bases, with 9 bases remaining between them. CDR3 region: CATSTGFTGELFF. For the CDR3, the DNA is TGTGCCACCAGCACAGGATTCACCGGGGAGCTGTTTTTT.

The CDR3: CASSNQETQYF. In DNA form, the CDR3 reads TGTGCCAGCTCGAACCAAGAGACCCAGTACTTC. This chain uses TRBV18 with TRBJ2-5, with D unresolved. Germline CDR1 reads KGHSH; CDR2 reads LQKENI. This CDR3 is built from 11 residues. V was clipped by 6 bases and J by 0 bases, with 2 bases between them. The whole variable domain, remainder taken from reference TRBV18 and TRBJ2-5, is NAGVMQNPRHLVRRRGQEARLRCSPMKGHSHVYWYRQLPEEGLKFMVYLQKENIIDESGMPKERFSAEFPKEGPSILRIQQVVRGDSAAYFCASSNQETQYFGPGTRLLVL.

This clonotype was detected ten times or more. This chain links TRBV28 with TRBJ2-7; D is perhaps TRBD2 (6 bases). Germline lookup yields CDR1 MDHEN and CDR2 SYDVKM. With 7 bases removed from V and 4 bases from J, the gap between germline ends came to 20 bases. The CDR3 runs to 15 residues. The CDR3 region is CASTRDSQRGYEQYF. The CDR3 DNA reads TGTGCCAGCACGCGGGACTCTCAGAGGGGATACGAGCAGTACTTC.

The genes are TRBV11-2 and TRBJ1-2, with TRBD1 as a possible D gene (6 bases). Trimming stripped 5 bases from V and 4 bases from J, with 11 bases between. The CDR3 has 13 residues. Germline-derived CDR1 and CDR2 are SGHAT and FQNNGV. CDR3 sequence: CASSRTGFYGYTF. The CDR3 DNA reads as TGTGCCAGCAGCAGAACAGGGTTCTATGGCTACACCTTC.

This clonotype was counted ten times or more. This sequence joins TRBV29-1 and TRBJ2-7, with TRBD2 identical over 7 bases. The CDR3 has 14 amino acids. Germline lookup yields CDR1 SQVTM and CDR2 ANQGSEA. J gave up 0 bases and V 5 bases, and 7 bases lay outside the gene matches. The CDR3 protein is CSVLSGTNSYEQYF. The CDR3 nucleotides are TGCAGCGTTTTGTCCGGGACTAACTCCTACGAGCAGTACTTC.

This clonotype has more than one count but fewer than ten. The rearrangement uses TRBV7-6 and TRBJ2-3, with D possibly being TRBD2 (5 bases). From germline, CDR1 is SGHVS and CDR2 FNYEAQ. Trimming pared 0 bases from V and 3 bases from J, leaving 7 bases between. The CDR3 totals 14 residues. In DNA form, the CDR3 reads TGTGCCAGCAGCTTAGCACTAGGAACAGATACGCAGTATTTT. It encodes CASSLALGTDTQYF.

This clonotype was counted a few times. The gene calls are TRBV4-1 and TRBJ2-7; 10 bases are a match to TRBD1. The V and J ends lost 5 bases and 4 bases, in that order; junction bases with no gene match: 14. Germline loops: CDR1 MGHRA, CDR2 YSYEKL. This CDR3 is built from 17 residues. The CDR3 DNA is TGCGCCAGCAGCATCCGTCCTCCAGACAGGGGGCAGTACGAGCAGTACTTC. It yields the protein CASSIRPPDRGQYEQYF.

The chain couples TRBV12-3 or TRBV12-4 to TRBJ1-6; perhaps TRBD1 as D (6 bases). Trimming stripped 6 bases from V and 0 bases from J, with 12 bases between. The CDR3 contains 16 residues. DNA of the CDR3: TGTGCCAGCAGGGGGGCAGGGAGCTCCTATAATTCACCCCTCCACTTT. This sequence encodes CASRGAGSSYNSPLHF.

The table lists this clonotype with many counts. This chain links TRBV24-1 with TRBJ2-2; TRBD1 matches 7 bases. The CDR3 extends over 14 amino acids. V lost 10 bases and J lost 3; bases outside the gene matches: 7. The germline gives CDR1 KGHDR, CDR2 SFDVKD. DNA of the CDR3: TGTGCCACTGAAGACAGGGCGGACACCGGGGAGCTGTTTTTT. This encodes CATEDRADTGELFF.

The J gene is TRBJ1-5, the V gene TRBV12-3 or TRBV12-4; the D is unclear. The CDR3 extends over 14 amino acids. The V and J ends lost 6 bases and 4 bases respectively, with 13 bases between them. The CDR3 DNA reads TGTGCCAGCAGCCCTGACACTGTTAATCAGCCCCAGCATTTT. Encoded protein: CASSPDTVNQPQHF.

The V and J genes are TRBV3-1 and TRBJ1-6; D gene uncertain. The CDR3 is made up of 15 amino acids. The V gene lost 2 bases and the J gene lost 9 bases, with 14 bases spanning the gap. Germline CDR1 reads LGHDT; CDR2 reads YNNKEL (reference sequence). The chain's CDR3 is CASSQRRWGFSPLHF. The CDR3 DNA reads as TGTGCCAGCAGCCAACGAAGGTGGGGTTTTTCACCCCTCCACTTT.

In this sample, this clonotype turned up many times. The rearrangement links TRBV9 to TRBJ2-3; D is unresolved. The length of the CDR3 is 15 residues. Per the germline V gene, CDR1 is SGDLS and CDR2 is YYNGEE. Trimming pared 0 bases from V and 0 bases from J, leaving 8 bases between. The CDR3 sequence: CASSVEDGSTDTQYF. In nucleotides, the CDR3 is TGTGCCAGCAGCGTAGAGGACGGCAGCACAGATACGCAGTATTTT.

A few counts support this clonotype. The CDR3 nucleotides read TGTGCCAGCAGCTTACCCGGGACAGTCTCCTACGAGCAGTACTTC. Protein sequence: CASSLPGTVSYEQYF. This chain links TRBV5-6 with TRBJ2-7, with 7 nucleotides matching TRBD1. The CDR3 totals 15 residues. Germline V gene data show CDR1 as SGHDT and CDR2 as YYEEEE. V lost 2 bases and J lost 0; bases outside the gene matches: 5.